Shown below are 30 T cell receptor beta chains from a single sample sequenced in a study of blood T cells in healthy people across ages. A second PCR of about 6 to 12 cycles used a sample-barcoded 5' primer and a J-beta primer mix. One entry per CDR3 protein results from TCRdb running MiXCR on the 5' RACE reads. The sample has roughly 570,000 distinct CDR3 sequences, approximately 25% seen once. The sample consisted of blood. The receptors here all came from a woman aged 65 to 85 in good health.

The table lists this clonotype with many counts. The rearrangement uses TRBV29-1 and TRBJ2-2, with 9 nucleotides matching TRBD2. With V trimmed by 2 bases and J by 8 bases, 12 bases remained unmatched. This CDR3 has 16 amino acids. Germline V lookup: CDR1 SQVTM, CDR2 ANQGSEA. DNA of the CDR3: TGCAGCGTTGAAACGGAGGGTAGCGGGGGTTCGGGGGAGCTGTTTTTT. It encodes CSVETEGSGGSGELFF.

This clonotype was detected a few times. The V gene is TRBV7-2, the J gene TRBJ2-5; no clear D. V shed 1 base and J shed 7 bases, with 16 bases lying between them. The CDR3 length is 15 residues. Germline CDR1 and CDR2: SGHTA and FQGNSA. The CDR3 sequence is CASSLEGTTKGTQYF. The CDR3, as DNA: TGTGCCAGCAGCTTAGAAGGAACTACAAAGGGGACCCAGTACTTC. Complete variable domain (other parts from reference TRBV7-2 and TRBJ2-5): GAGVSQSPSNKVTEKGKDVELRCDPISGHTALYWYRQSLGQGLEFLIYFQGNSAPDKSGLPSDRFSAERTGGSVSTLTIQRTQQEDSAVYLCASSLEGTTKGTQYFGPGTRLLVL.

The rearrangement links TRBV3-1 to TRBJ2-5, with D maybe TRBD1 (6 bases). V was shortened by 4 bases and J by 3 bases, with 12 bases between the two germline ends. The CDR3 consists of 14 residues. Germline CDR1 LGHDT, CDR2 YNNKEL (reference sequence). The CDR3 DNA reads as TGTGCCAGCAGCCCCAGCGGACAGAAAGAGACCCAGTACTTC. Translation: CASSPSGQKETQYF.

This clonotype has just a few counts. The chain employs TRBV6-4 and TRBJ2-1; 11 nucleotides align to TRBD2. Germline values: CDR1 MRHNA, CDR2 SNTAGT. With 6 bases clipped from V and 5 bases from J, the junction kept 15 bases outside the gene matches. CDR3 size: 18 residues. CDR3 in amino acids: CASSLRDGLAGGHNEQFF. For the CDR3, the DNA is TGTGCCAGCAGCCTCCGGGACGGGCTAGCGGGGGGTCACAATGAGCAGTTCTTC.

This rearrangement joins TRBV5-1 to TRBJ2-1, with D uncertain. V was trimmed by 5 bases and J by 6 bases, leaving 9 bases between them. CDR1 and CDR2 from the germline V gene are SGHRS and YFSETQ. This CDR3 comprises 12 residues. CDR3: CASRSGLNEQFF. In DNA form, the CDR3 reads TGCGCCAGCAGATCAGGCCTCAATGAGCAGTTCTTC.

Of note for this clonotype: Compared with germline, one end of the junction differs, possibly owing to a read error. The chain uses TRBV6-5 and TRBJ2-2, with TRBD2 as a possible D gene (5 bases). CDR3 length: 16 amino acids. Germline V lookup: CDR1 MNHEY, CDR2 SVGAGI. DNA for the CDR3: TGTGCCAGCAGTTACTCGATATCTAGTTACACCGGGGAGCTGTCTTTT. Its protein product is CASSYSISSYTGELSF.

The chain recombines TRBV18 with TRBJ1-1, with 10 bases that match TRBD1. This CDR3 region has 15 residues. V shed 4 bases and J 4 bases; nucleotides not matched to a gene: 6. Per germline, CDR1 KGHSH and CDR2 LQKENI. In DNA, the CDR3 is TGTGCCAGCTCACTACCGGACAGGGGGGGCACTGAAGCTTTCTTT. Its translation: CASSLPDRGGTEAFF. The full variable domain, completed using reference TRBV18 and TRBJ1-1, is NAGVMQNPRHLVRRRGQEARLRCSPMKGHSHVYWYRQLPEEGLKFMVYLQKENIIDESGMPKERFSAEFPKEGPSILRIQQVVRGDSAAYFCASSLPDRGGTEAFFGQGTRLTVV.

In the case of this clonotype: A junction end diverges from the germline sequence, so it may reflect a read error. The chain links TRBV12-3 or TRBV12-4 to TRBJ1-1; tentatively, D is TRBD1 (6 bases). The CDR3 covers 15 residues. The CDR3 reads CGSRPQTGMNTEAFF. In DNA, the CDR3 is TGTGGCAGCAGACCCCAGACAGGCATGAACACTGAAGCTTTCTTT.

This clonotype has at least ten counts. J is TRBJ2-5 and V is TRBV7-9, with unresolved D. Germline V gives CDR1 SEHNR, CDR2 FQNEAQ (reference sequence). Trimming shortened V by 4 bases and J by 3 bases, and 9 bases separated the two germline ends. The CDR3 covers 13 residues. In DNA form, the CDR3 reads TGTGCCAGCAGCTCGCTACGGAAAGAGACCCAGTACTTC. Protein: CASSSLRKETQYF. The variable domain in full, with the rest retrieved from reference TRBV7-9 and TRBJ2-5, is DTGVSQNPRHKITKRGQNVTFRCDPISEHNRLYWYRQTLGQGPEFLTYFQNEAQLEKSRLLSDRFSAERPKGSFSTLEIQRTEQGDSAMYLCASSSLRKETQYFGPGTRLLVL.

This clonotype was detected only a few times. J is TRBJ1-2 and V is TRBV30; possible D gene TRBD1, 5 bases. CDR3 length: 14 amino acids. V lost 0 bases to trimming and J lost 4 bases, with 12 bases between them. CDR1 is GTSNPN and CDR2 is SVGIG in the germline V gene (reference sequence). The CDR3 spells CAWSVSAGTYGYTF. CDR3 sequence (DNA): TGTGCCTGGAGTGTATCGGCAGGGACCTATGGCTACACCTTC.

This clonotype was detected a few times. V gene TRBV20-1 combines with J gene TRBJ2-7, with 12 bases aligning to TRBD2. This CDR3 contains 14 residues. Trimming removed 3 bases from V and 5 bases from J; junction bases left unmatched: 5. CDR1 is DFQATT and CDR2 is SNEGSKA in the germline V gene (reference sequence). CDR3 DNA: TGCAGTGCTAGCTCTAGCGGGGGGGCCAACGAGCAGTACTTC. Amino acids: CSASSSGGANEQYF.

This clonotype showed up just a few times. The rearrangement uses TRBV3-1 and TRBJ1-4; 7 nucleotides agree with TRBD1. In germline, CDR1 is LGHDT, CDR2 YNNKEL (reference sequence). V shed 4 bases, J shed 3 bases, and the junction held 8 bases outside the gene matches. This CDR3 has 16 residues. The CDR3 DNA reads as TGTGCCAGCAGCCTAGGAGGGGGCGGTCCTAATGAAAAACTGTTTTTT. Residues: CASSLGGGGPNEKLFF.

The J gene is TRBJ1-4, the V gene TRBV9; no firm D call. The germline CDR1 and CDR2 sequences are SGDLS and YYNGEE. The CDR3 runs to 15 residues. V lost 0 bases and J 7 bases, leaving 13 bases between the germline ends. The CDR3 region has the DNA TGTGCCAGCAGCGTAGAGGCTGGGCTGGTTGAAAAACTGTTTTTT. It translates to CASSVEAGLVEKLFF.

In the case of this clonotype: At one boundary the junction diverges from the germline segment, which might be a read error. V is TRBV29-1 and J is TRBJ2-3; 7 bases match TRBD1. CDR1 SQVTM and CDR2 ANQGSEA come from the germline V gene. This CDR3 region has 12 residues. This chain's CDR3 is CSGRQGPDAQYF. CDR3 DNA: TGCAGCGGTCGACAGGGCCCAGATGCGCAGTATTTT.

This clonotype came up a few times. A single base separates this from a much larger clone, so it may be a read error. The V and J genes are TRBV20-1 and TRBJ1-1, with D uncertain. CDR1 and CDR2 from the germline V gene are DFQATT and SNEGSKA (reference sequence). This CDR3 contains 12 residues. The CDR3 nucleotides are TGCGGTGCTAGAGTAAAGGGAATCGAAGCTTTCTTT. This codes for CGARVKGIEAFF.

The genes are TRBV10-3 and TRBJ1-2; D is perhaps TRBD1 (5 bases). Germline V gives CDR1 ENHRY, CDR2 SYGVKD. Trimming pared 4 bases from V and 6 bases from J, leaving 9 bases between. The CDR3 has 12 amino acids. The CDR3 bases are TGTGCCATCAGTGGGGGGAGCGATGGCTACACCTTC. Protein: CAISGGSDGYTF.

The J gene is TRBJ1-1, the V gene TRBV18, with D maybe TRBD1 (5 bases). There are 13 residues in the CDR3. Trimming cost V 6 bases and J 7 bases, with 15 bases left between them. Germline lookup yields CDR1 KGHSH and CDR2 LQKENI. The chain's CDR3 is CASSPSGTLEAFF. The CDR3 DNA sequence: TGTGCCAGCTCCCCCTCCGGGACGCTTGAAGCTTTCTTT.

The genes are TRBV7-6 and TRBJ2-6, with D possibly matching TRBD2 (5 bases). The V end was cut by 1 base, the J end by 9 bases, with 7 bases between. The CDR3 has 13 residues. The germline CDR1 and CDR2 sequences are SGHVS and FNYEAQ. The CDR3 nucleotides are TGTGCCAGCAGCTTAGGAGGACTCAACGTCCTGACTTTC. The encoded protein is CASSLGGLNVLTF.

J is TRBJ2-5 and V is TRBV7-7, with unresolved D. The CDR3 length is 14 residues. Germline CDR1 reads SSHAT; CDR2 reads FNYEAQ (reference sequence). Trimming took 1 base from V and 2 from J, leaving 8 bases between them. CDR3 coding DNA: TGTGCCAGCAGCTTAGTTGTTGGGCAAGAGACCCAGTACTTC. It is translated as CASSLVVGQETQYF. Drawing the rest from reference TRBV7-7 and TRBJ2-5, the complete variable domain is GAGVSQSPRYKVTKRGQDVTLRCDPISSHATLYWYQQALGQGPEFLTYFNYEAQPDKSGLPSDRFSAERPEGSISTLTIQRTEQRDSAMYRCASSLVVGQETQYFGPGTRLLVL.

CDR3 region: CASGQGGGYNEQFF. The DNA of the CDR3 is TGCGCCAGCGGACAGGGGGGAGGCTACAATGAGCAGTTCTTC. V gene TRBV5-1 combines with J gene TRBJ2-1, with 10 bases that match TRBD1. The junction had 4 bases not matched to a gene; V was cut back by 7 bases and J by 3 bases. The CDR3 is made up of 14 amino acids. CDR1 SGHRS and CDR2 YFSETQ come from the germline V gene.

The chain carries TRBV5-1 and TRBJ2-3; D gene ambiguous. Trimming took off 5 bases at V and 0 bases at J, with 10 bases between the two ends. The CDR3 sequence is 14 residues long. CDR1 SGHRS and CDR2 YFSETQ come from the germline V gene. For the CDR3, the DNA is TGCGCCAGCAGTTACAGCCGGAGCACAGATACGCAGTATTTT. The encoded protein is CASSYSRSTDTQYF.

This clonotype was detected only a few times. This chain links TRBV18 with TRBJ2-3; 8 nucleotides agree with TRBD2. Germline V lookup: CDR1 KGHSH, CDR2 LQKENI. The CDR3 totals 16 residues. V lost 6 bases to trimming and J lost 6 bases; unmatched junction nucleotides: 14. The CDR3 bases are TGTGCCAGCTCGGCCCTCCCAGCGGGGGTTACGGATACGCAGTATTTT. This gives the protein CASSALPAGVTDTQYF.

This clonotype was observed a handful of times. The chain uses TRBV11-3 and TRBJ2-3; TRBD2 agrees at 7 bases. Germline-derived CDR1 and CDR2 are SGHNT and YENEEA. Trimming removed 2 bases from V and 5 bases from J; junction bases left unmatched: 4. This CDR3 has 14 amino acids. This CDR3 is CASSLPGGEDTQYF. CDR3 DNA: TGTGCCAGCAGCTTACCGGGGGGAGAAGATACGCAGTATTTT.

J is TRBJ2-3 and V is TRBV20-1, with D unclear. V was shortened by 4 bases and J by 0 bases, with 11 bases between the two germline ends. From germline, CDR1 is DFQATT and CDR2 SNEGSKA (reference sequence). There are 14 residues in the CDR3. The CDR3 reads CSATRPTSTDTQYF. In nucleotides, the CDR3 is TGCAGTGCTACTCGACCCACTAGCACAGATACGCAGTATTTT.

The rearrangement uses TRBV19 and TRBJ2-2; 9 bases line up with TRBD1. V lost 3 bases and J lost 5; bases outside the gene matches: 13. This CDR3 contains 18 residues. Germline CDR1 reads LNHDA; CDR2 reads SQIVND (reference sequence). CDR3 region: CASSMGGHTGGETGELFF. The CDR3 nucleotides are TGTGCCAGTAGTATGGGAGGGCACACAGGGGGCGAAACCGGGGAGCTGTTTTTT.

CDR3 sequence reads: CASSWISGGMRDTQYF. CDR3 bases: TGTGCCAGCAGTTGGATTAGCGGGGGGATGAGAGATACGCAGTATTTT. V usage is TRBV2 and J usage is TRBJ2-3; 10 bases match TRBD2. The CDR3 consists of 16 residues. Germline CDR1 SNHLY, CDR2 FYNNEI. The V gene end was trimmed by 5 bases and the J gene end by 5 bases; junction bases not matched to a gene: 10.

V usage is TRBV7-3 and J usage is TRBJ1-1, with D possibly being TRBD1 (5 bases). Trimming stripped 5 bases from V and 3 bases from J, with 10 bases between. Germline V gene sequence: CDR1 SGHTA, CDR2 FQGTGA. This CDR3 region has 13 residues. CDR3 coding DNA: TGTGCCAGCAGCCCCCAGGGTCACACTGAAGCTTTCTTT. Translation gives CASSPQGHTEAFF.

The CDR3 region has the DNA TGTGCCAGCAGCTTAGGTCAGCGGGGGACTCCACAAGAGACCCAGTACTTC. This codes for CASSLGQRGTPQETQYF. The rearrangement links TRBV7-2 to TRBJ2-5, with 8 bases matching TRBD2. The trim removed 1 base at V and 2 bases at J, leaving 9 bases unmatched. The CDR3 totals 17 residues. Germline CDR1 reads SGHTA; CDR2 reads FQGNSA.

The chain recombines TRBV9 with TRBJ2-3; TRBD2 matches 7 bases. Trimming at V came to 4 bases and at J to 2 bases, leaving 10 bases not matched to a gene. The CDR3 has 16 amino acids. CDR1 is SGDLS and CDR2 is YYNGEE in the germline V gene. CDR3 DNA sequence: TGTGCCAGCAGCCCCACGAGCGGGGTACACACAGATACGCAGTATTTT. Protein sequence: CASSPTSGVHTDTQYF.

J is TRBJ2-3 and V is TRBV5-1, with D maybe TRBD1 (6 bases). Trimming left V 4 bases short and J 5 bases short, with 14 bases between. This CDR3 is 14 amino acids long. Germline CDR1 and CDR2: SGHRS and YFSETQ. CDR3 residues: CASSLGTSGDTQYF. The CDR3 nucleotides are TGCGCCAGCAGCCTCGGGACATCCGGAGATACGCAGTATTTT.